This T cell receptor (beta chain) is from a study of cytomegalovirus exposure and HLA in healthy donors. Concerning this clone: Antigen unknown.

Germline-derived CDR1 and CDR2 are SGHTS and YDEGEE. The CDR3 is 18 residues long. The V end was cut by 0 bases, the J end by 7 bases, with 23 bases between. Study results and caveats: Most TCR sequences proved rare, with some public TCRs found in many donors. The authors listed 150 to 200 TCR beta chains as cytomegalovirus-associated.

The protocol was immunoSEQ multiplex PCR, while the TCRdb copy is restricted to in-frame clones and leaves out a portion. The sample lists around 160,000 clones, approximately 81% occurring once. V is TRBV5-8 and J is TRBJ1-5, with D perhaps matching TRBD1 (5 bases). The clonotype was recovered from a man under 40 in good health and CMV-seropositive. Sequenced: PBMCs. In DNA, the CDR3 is TGTGCCAGCAGCTTGGAGGCAGGGCTGTTGGGGTTGAAGCAGCCCCAGCATTTT. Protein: CASSLEAGLLGLKQPQHF.